Presented here are 11 T cell receptor beta chains from one specimen sequenced in a study of Ad26.COV2.S vaccination and SARS-CoV-2 variants. Treatment meaning: some 19 received Ad26.COV2.S at low or high dose, single or two shots; 5 received placebo; per-sample allocation not given. Specimen acquisition occurred on day 63 following the initial vaccine or placebo injection. Method: immunoSEQ multiplex PCR; TCRdb's copy keeps in-frame clones and lacks some. The data show about 480,000 clones, around 85% seen once. The sequencing here drew on peripheral blood, taken in a trial of Ad26.COV2.S vaccine versus placebo. These receptors all come from a person aged 18-65 years who received the Ad26.COV2.S COVID-19 vaccine or a placebo.

The V gene is TRBV11-1, the J gene TRBJ2-3; D remains unclear. Germline V gene sequence: CDR1 SGHAT, CDR2 FQDESV (reference sequence). V shed 1 base and J shed 3 bases, with 2 bases lying between them. This CDR3 is 12 amino acids long. In DNA form, the CDR3 reads TGTGCCAGCAGCTTAGTGACAGATACGCAGTATTTT. Its translation is CASSLVTDTQYF.

This chain connects TRBV27 to TRBJ2-7; D is unclear. The CDR3 spans 15 residues. Per the germline V gene, CDR1 is MNHEY and CDR2 is SMNVEV (reference sequence). V lost 6 bases, J lost 2 bases, and 17 bases lay in between. The DNA for the CDR3 is TGTGCCAGCAGATCCGGCCAGCCTCATACCTACGAGCAGTACTTC. Translated: CASRSGQPHTYEQYF.

The chain couples TRBV11-3 to TRBJ1-5, with D perhaps matching TRBD1 (5 bases). The length of the CDR3 is 16 residues. Trimming took off 6 bases at V and 4 bases at J, with 19 bases between the two ends. Germline V CDR1 and CDR2: SGHNT, YENEEA. The CDR3 loop reads CASRPSGLPKNQPQHF. CDR3 DNA sequence: TGTGCCAGCAGGCCATCGGGACTACCCAAAAATCAGCCCCAGCATTTT.

This chain joins TRBV18 and TRBJ2-1; 12 bases agree with TRBD2. The CDR3 spans 15 residues. Germline assignment: CDR1 KGHSH and CDR2 LQKENI. The V segment lost 6 bases and the J segment 6 bases; nucleotides outside the gene matches: 6. The CDR3 DNA sequence: TGTGCCAGCTCTCTACTAGCGGGAGGAGTCAATGAGCAGTTCTTC. Translated: CASSLLAGGVNEQFF.

The J gene is TRBJ2-2, the V gene TRBV19; TRBD2 matches 9 bases. The V gene end was trimmed by 5 bases and the J gene end by 4 bases; junction bases not matched to a gene: 8. The germline V gene encodes CDR1 LNHDA and CDR2 SQIVND (reference sequence). The CDR3 is made up of 16 amino acids. The CDR3 loop reads CASSVSGSVSTGELFF. In DNA, the CDR3 is TGTGCCAGTAGTGTTAGCGGGAGTGTCAGCACCGGGGAGCTGTTTTTT. The full variable domain, completed using reference TRBV19 and TRBJ2-2, is DGGITQSPKYLFRKEGQNVTLSCEQNLNHDAMYWYRQDPGQGLRLIYYSQIVNDFQKGDIAEGYSVSREKKESFPLTVTSAQKNPTAFYLCASSVSGSVSTGELFFGEGSRLTVL.

V and J are TRBV7-9 and TRBJ2-2; 9 bases match TRBD2. V was pared by 2 bases and J by 7 bases, with 5 bases of the junction left unmatched. The germline CDR1 and CDR2 sequences are SEHNR and FQNEAQ (reference sequence). The CDR3 totals 15 residues. CDR3 nucleotides: TGTGCCAGCAGCTTAATGACTAGCGGTGTCGGGGAGCTGTTTTTT. It encodes CASSLMTSGVGELFF.

With respect to this clone: Compared with germline, one end of the junction differs, possibly owing to a read error. The CDR3 sequence: CASSLIRNLADF. CDR3 DNA: TGTGCCAGCAGCTTAATCCGTAACCTAGCGGACTTC. The rearrangement joins TRBV11-2 to TRBJ1-2; D gene unclear. The CDR3 totals 12 residues. Germline V CDR1 and CDR2: SGHAT, FQNNGV.

The V call is TRBV12-3 or TRBV12-4, the J call TRBJ1-2; D not resolved. V was pared by 6 bases and J by 6 bases, with 11 bases between. The CDR3 runs 12 residues. The CDR3 DNA sequence: TGTGCCAGCAGGGGCGGTGGGGATGGCTACACCTTC. Encoded protein: CASRGGGDGYTF.

V gene TRBV30 combines with J gene TRBJ2-1, with D perhaps matching TRBD1 or TRBD2 (5 bases each). The CDR3 runs 10 residues. V lost 5 bases and J 11 bases, leaving 10 bases between the germline ends. Per the germline V gene, CDR1 is GTSNPN and CDR2 is SVGIG (reference sequence). The chain's CDR3 is CAWGGPQQFF. DNA of the CDR3: TGTGCCTGGGGGGGTCCCCAGCAGTTCTTC.

The chain employs TRBV9 and TRBJ1-6, with 11 bases fitting TRBD1. This CDR3 contains 17 residues. Germline lookup yields CDR1 SGDLS and CDR2 YYNGEE. Losses at the gene ends were 3 bases for V and 7 bases for J; bases not matched to a gene: 9. In DNA, the CDR3 is TGTGCCAGCAGCGAGGGGACAGGGGGGATTAGGAATTCACCCCTCCACTTT. Amino acid sequence: CASSEGTGGIRNSPLHF.

CDR3 protein: CASRNSGTGAGNTIYF. CDR3 in DNA: TGTGCCAGTAGAAACTCCGGGACAGGAGCTGGAAACACCATATATTTT. The chain joins TRBV19 to TRBJ1-3; 8 nucleotides match TRBD1. V was clipped by 6 bases and J by 2 bases; unmatched bases: 9. Germline CDR1 reads LNHDA; CDR2 reads SQIVND (reference sequence). The CDR3 is made up of 16 amino acids.